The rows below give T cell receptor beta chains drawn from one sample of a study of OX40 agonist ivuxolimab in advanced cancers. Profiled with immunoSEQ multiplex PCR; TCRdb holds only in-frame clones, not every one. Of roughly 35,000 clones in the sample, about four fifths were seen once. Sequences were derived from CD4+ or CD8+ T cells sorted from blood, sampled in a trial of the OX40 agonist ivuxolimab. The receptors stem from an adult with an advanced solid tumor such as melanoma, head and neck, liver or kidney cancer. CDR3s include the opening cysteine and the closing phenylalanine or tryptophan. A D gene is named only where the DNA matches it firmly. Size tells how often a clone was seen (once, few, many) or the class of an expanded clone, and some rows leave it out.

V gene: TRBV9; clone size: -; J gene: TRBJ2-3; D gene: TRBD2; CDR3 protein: CASSTKRESSTDTQYF; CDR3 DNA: TGTGCCAGCAGCACTAAGCGGGAGTCTAGCACAGATACGCAGTATTTT
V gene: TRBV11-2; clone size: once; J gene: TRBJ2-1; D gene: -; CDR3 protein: CASSSVGSYNEQFF; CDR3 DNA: TGTGCCAGCAGCTCCGTGGGCTCCTACAATGAGCAGTTCTTC
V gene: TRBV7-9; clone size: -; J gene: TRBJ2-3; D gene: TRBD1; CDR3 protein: CASSLALGQGADTQYF; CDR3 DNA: TGTGCCAGCAGCTTAGCGCTGGGACAGGGAGCAGATACGCAGTATTTT
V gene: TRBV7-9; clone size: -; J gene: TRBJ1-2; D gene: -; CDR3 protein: CASSLGEMRGYTF; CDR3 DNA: TGTGCCAGCAGCTTAGGGGAGATGAGGGGCTACACCTTC
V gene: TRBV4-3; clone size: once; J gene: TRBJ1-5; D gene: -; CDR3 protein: CASSQDNGEPQHF; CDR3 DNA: TGCGCCAGCAGCCAAGATAACGGTGAGCCCCAGCATTTT
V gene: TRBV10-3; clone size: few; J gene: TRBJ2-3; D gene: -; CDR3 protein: CAISDYGDSTDTQYF; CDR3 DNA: TGTGCCATCAGCGACTACGGGGATAGCACAGATACGCAGTATTTT
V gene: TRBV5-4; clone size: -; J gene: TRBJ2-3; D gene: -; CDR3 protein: CASSLGAGSTDTQYF; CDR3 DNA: TGTGCCAGCAGCTTGGGGGCGGGGAGCACAGATACGCAGTATTTT
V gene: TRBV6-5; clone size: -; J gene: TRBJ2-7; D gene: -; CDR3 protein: CASSLTGGSYEQYF; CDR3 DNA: TGTGCCAGCAGTCTCACCGGGGGCTCCTACGAGCAGTACTTC
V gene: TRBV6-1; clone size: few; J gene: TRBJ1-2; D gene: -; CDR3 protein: CASNEVGSAFYGYTF; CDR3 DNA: TGTGCCAGCAATGAAGTTGGCAGTGCCTTCTATGGCTACACCTTC
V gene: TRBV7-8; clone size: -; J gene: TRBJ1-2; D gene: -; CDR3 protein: CASSGPDPRADYGYTF; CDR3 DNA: TGTGCCAGCAGTGGCCCGGACCCCCGGGCGGACTATGGCTACACCTTC
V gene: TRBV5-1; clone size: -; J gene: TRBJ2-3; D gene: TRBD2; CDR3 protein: CASSSPSGGSTDTQYF; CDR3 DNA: TGCGCCAGCAGCTCACCTAGCGGGGGGAGCACAGATACGCAGTATTTT
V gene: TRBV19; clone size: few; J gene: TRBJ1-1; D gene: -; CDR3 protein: CASSRLGIEAFF; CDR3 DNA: TGTGCCAGTAGTAGATTGGGCATCGAAGCTTTCTTT
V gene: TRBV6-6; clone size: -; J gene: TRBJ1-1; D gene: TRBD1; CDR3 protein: CASNLGQENTEAFF; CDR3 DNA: TGTGCCAGCAACCTCGGACAGGAGAACACTGAAGCTTTCTTT
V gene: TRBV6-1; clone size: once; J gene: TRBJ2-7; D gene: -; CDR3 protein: CASSRQGYEQYF; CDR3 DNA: TGTGCCAGCTCCCGTCAGGGCTACGAGCAGTACTTC
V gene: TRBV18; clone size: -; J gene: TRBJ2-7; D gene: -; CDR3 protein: CASSQGVGYEQYF; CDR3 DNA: TGTGCCAGCTCACAGGGCGTAGGATACGAGCAGTACTTC
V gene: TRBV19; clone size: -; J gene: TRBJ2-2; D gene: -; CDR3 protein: CASSIRGFTGELFF; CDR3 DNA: TGTGCCAGTAGTATTAGGGGGTTCACCGGGGAGCTGTTTTTT
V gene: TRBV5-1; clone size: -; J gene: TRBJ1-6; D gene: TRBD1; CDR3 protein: CASSLVRTGVSPLHF; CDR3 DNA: TGCGCCAGCAGCTTGGTCCGGACAGGGGTATCACCCCTCCACTTT
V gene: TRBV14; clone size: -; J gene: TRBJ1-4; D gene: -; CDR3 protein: CASSPRYGNEKLFF; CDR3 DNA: TGTGCCAGCAGCCCCCGTTATGGTAATGAAAAACTGTTTTTT
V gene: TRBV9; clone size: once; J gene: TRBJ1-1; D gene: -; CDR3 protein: CASSDLSRGTLNTEAFF; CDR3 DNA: TGTGCCAGCAGCGACCTCTCGAGGGGGACACTGAACACTGAAGCTTTCTTT
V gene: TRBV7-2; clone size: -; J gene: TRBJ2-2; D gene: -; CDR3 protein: CASSPRGAGELFF; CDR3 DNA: TGTGCCAGCAGCCCAAGGGGTGCCGGGGAGCTGTTTTTT
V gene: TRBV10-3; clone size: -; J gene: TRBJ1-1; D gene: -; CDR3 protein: CAIMGRQNTEAFF; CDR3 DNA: TGTGCCATCATGGGACGTCAGAACACTGAAGCTTTCTTT
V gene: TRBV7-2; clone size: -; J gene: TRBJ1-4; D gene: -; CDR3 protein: CASSLPNEKLFF; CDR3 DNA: TGTGCCAGCAGCCTCCCTAATGAAAAACTGTTTTTT
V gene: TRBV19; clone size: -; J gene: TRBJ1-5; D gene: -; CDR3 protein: CASSVSAEPQHF; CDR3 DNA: TGTGCCAGTAGTGTCAGCGCAGAGCCCCAGCATTTT
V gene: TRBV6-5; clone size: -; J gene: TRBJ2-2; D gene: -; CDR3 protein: CASSYGGAGTGELFF; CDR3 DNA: TGTGCCAGCAGTTACGGAGGGGCGGGCACCGGGGAGCTGTTTTTT
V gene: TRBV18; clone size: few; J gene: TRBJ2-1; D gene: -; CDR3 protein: CASSPPGINNEQFF; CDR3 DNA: TGTGCCAGCTCACCACCCGGGATAAACAATGAGCAGTTCTTC
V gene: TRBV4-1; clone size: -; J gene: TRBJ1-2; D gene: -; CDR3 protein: CASSQSEGSYGYTF; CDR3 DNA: TGCGCCAGCAGCCAGAGCGAGGGCAGCTATGGCTACACCTTC
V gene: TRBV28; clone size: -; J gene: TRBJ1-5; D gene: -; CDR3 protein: CASSLPRGNQPQHF; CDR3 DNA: TGTGCCAGCAGTTTACCCCGGGGGAATCAGCCCCAGCATTTT
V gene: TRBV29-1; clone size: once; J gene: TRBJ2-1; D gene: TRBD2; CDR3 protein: CSAAELAGGPYEQFF; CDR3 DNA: TGCAGCGCTGCCGAACTAGCGGGGGGGCCTTATGAGCAGTTCTTC
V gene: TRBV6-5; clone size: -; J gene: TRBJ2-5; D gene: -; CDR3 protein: CASSPDYARKETQYF; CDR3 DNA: TGTGCCAGCAGTCCCGACTACGCTCGAAAAGAGACCCAGTACTTC
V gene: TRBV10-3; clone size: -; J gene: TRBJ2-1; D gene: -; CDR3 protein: CAISEGAGQEQFF; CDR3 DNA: TGTGCCATCAGTGAGGGGGCGGGCCAAGAGCAGTTCTTC
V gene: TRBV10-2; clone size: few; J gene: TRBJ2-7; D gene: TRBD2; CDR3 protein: CASSESGLAGGYEQYF; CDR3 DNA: TGCGCCAGCAGTGAGTCGGGACTAGCGGGGGGATACGAGCAGTACTTC
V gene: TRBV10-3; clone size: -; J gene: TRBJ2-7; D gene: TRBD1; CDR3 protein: CAISGGQGAYEQYF; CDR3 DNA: TGTGCCATCAGTGGGGGACAGGGGGCTTACGAGCAGTACTTC
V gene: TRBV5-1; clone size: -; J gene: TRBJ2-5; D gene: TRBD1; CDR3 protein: CASSRTGGETQYF; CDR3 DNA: TGCGCCAGCAGCCGGACAGGGGGGGAGACCCAGTACTTC
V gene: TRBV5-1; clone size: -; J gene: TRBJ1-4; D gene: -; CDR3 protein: CASSLGTGYDEKLFF; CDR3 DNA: TGCGCCAGCAGCTTGGGAACAGGGTATGATGAAAAACTGTTTTTT
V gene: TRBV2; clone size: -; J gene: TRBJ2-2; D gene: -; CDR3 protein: CASSDQGGTGELFF; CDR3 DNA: TGTGCCAGCAGTGACCAGGGGGGTACCGGGGAGCTGTTTTTT
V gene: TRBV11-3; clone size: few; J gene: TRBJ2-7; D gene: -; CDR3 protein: CASSASQGYEQYF; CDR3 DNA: TGTGCCAGCAGCGCAAGTCAGGGCTACGAGCAGTACTTC
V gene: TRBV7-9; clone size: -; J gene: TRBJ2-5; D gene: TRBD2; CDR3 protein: CASSSDPSGGDQETQYF; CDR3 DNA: TGTGCCAGCAGCTCCGACCCTAGCGGGGGGGACCAAGAGACCCAGTACTTC
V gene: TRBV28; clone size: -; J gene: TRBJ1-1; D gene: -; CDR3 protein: CASSSRGSYRSTEAFF; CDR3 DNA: TGTGCCAGCAGTTCCCGAGGATCTTACAGATCAACTGAAGCTTTCTTT
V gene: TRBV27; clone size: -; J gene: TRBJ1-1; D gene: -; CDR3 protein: CASSLSLGTVNTEAFF; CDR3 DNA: TGTGCCAGCAGTTTATCCCTCGGGACGGTGAACACTGAAGCTTTCTTT
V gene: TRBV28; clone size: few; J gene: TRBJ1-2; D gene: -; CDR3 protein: CASHLDSYGYTF; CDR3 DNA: TGTGCCAGCCATCTGGACAGCTATGGCTACACCTTC
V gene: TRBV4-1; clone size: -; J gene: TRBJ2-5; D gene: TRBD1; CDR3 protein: CASSQRTGQETQYF; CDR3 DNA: TGCGCCAGCAGCCAACGGACAGGGCAAGAGACCCAGTACTTC
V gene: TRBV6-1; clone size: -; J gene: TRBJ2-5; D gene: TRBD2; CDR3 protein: CASTQRGGAQYF; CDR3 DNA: TGTGCCAGCACTCAGCGGGGGGGGGCCCAGTACTTC
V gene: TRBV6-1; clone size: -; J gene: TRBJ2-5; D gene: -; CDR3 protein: CASSGQGGWEQYF; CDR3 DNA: TGTGCCAGCAGTGGGCAGGGAGGCTGGGAGCAGTACTTC
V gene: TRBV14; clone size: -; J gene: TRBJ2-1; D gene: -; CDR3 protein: CASSQDLGRGFNEQFF; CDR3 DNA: TGTGCCAGCAGCCAAGATCTGGGGAGGGGGTTTAATGAGCAGTTCTTC
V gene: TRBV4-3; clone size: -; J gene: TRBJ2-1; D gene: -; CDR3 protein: CASSQESRYNEQFF; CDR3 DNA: TGCGCCAGCAGCCAAGAATCCCGTTACAATGAGCAGTTCTTC
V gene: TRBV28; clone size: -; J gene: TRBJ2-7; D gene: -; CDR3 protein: CASSVSYEQYF; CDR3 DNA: TGTGCCAGCAGTGTCTCCTACGAGCAGTACTTC
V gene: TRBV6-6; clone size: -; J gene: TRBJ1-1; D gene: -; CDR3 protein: CASSYRTAGVTEAFF; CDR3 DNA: TGTGCCAGCAGTTATAGGACGGCGGGGGTCACTGAAGCTTTCTTT
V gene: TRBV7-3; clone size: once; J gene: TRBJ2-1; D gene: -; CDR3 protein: CASSSALGNEQFF; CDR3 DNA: TGTGCCAGCAGCTCCGCACTAGGGAATGAGCAGTTCTTC
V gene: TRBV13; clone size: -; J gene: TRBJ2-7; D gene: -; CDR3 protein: CASSAWGRGLYEQYF; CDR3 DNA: TGTGCCAGCAGCGCATGGGGGCGGGGACTCTACGAGCAGTACTTC
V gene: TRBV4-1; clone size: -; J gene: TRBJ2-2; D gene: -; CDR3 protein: CASTQITGKELFF; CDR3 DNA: TGCGCCAGCACCCAAATTACAGGGAAGGAGTTGTTTTTT
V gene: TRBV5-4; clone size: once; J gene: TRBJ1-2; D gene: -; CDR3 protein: CASSPGTNYGYTF; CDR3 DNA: TGTGCCAGCAGCCCAGGTACTAACTATGGCTACACCTTC